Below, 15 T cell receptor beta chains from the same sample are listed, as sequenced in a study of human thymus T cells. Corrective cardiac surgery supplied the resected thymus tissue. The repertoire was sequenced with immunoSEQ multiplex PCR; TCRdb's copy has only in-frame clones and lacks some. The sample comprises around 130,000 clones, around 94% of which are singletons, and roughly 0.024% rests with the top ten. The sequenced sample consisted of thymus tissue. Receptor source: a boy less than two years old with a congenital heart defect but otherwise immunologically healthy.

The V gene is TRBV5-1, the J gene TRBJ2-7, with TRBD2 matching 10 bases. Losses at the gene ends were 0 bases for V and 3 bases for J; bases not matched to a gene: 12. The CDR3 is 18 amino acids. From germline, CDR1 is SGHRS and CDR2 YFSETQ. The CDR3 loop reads CASSLALNKASGGYEQYF. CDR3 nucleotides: TGCGCCAGCAGCTTGGCCTTAAATAAGGCTAGCGGGGGCTACGAGCAGTACTTC.

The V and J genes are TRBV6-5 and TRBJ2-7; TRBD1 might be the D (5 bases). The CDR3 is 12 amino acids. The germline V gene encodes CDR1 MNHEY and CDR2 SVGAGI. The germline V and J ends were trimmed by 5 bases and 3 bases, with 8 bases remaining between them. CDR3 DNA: TGTGCCAGCAGTGACAGAAACTACGAGCAGTACTTC. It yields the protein CASSDRNYEQYF.

CDR3 in DNA: TGTGCCAGCAGCTTCACGTCTAACTATGGCTACACCTTC. It specifies CASSFTSNYGYTF. The V gene is TRBV5-6, the J gene TRBJ1-2, with D hard to call. The CDR3 has 13 amino acids. Trimming took off 2 bases at V and 0 bases at J, with 5 bases between the two ends. Germline V gene sequence: CDR1 SGHDT, CDR2 YYEEEE.

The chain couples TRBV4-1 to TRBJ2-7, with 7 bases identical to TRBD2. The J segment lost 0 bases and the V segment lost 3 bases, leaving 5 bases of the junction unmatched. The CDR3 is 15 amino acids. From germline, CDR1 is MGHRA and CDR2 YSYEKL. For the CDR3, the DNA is TGCGCCAGCAGCCACATTCTAGCGGCCTCCTACGAGCAGTACTTC. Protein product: CASSHILAASYEQYF.

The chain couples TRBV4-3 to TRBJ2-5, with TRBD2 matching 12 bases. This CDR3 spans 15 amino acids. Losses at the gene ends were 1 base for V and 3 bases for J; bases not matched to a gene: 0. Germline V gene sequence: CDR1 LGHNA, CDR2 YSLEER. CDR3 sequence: CASSQGLAGEETQYF. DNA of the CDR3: TGCGCCAGCAGCCAAGGACTAGCGGGGGAAGAGACCCAGTACTTC.

CDR3 coding DNA: TGTGCCAGCAGCTTGCGTTTCGCCACTAGCCCAAGGAAGTATTTT. Amino acids: CASSLRFATSPRKYF. The rearrangement joins TRBV7-2 to TRBJ2-3; perhaps TRBD2 as D (6 bases). The germline CDR1 and CDR2 sequences are SGHTA and FQGNSA. The CDR3 runs 15 residues. V lost 3 bases to trimming and J lost 13 bases, with 23 bases between them.

The CDR3 sequence: CASSSTPQGGHTDTQYF. DNA of the CDR3: TGTGCCAGCAGCTCTACGCCACAGGGGGGGCACACAGATACGCAGTATTTT. The chain has TRBV28 and TRBJ2-3; D possibly corresponds to TRBD1 (8 bases). Germline-derived CDR1 and CDR2 are MDHEN and SYDVKM. V dropped 6 bases and J dropped 2 bases, with 21 bases sitting between them. The CDR3 is 17 amino acids.

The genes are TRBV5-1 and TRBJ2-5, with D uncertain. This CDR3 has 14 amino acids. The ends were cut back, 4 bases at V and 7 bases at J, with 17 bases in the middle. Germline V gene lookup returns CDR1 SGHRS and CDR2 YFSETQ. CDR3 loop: CASSPGSVMRTQYF. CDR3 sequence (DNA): TGCGCCAGCAGCCCCGGGTCGGTGATGAGGACCCAGTACTTC.

The CDR3 region is CAWISRDARRGNTEAFF. The CDR3 DNA is TGTGCCTGGATTTCCCGGGACGCCCGGCGTGGGAACACTGAAGCTTTCTTT. This chain links TRBV30 with TRBJ1-1; D possibly corresponds to TRBD1 (5 bases). Germline lookup yields CDR1 GTSNPN and CDR2 SVGIG (reference sequence). The V end was cut by 4 bases, the J end by 1 base, with 22 bases between. This CDR3 region has 17 residues.

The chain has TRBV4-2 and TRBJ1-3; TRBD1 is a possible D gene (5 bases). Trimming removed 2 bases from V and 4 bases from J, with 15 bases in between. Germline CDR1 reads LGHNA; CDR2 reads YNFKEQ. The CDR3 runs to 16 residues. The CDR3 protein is CASSQSPNNRGNTIYF. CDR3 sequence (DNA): TGTGCCAGCAGCCAAAGCCCCAATAACAGGGGAAACACCATATATTTT.

This CDR3 is CASSPRRGLETQYF. Written as DNA, the CDR3 is TGTGCCAGCAGCCCCAGGCGGGGCCTAGAGACCCAGTACTTC. The gene calls are TRBV13 and TRBJ2-5; D may be TRBD2 (6 bases). This CDR3 has 14 residues. V lost 5 bases to trimming and J lost 4 bases, with 14 bases between them. Germline-derived CDR1 and CDR2 are PRHDT and FYEKMQ (reference sequence).

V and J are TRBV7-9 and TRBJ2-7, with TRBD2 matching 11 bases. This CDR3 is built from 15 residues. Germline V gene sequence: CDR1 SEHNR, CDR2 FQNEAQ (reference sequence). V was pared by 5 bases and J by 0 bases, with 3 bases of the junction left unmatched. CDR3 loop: CASSLTSGVSYEQYF. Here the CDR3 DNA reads TGTGCCAGCAGCCTGACTAGCGGGGTCTCCTACGAGCAGTACTTC.

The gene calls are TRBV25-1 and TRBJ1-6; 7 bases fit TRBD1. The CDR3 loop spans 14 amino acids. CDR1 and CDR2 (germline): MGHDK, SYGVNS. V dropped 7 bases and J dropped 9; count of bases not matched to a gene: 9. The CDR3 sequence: CASTTGTESSPLHF. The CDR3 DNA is TGTGCCAGCACCACCGGGACAGAGAGTTCACCCCTCCACTTT.

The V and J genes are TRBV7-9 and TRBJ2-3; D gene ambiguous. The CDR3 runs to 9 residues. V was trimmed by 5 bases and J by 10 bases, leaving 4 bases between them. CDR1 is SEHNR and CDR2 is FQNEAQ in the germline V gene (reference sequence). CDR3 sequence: CASSAAQYF. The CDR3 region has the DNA TGTGCCAGCAGCGCGGCGCAGTATTTT.

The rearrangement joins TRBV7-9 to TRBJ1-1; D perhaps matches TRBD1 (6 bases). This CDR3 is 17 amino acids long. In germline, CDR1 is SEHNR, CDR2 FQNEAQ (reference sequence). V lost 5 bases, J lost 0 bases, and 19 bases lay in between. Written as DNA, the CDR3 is TGTGCCAGCAGCCACCAATCGGGTAGGGGGGTGAACACTGAAGCTTTCTTT. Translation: CASSHQSGRGVNTEAFF. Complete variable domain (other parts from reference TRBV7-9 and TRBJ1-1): DTGVSQNPRHKITKRGQNVTFRCDPISEHNRLYWYRQTLGQGPEFLTYFQNEAQLEKSRLLSDRFSAERPKGSFSTLEIQRTEQGDSAMYLCASSHQSGRGVNTEAFFGQGTRLTVV.